Below are 14 T cell receptor beta chains sequenced from a single sample in a study of sequential checkpoint blockade in melanoma. TCRdb's table, derived via immunoSEQ multiplex PCR, lists solely in-frame clones and lacks some. This table has fewer than 50,000 clones, roughly 90% appearing once. Sample treatment: randomized to nivolumab then ipilimumab (arm A) or the reverse (arm B). The sample here was CD8+ T cells sorted from blood (inferred from file names), taken from a patient given nivolumab and ipilimumab in sequence. The receptors were sampled from a human donor with melanoma.

The chain recombines TRBV4-3 with TRBJ2-3; a weak D match, TRBD1 (6 bases). Trimming removed 1 base from V and 0 bases from J, with 17 bases in between. Looked up from germline, CDR1 is LGHNA and CDR2 is YSLEER. The CDR3 length is 18 residues. CDR3 sequence (DNA): TGCGCCAGCAGCCAAGTGATATTGGACAGATATAGCACAGATACGCAGTATTTT. Translation: CASSQVILDRYSTDTQYF.

CDR3 coding DNA: TGTGCCAGCAGCCAGACAGGGCCCCAAGAGACCCAGTACTTC. The encoded protein is CASSQTGPQETQYF. This sequence joins TRBV28 and TRBJ2-5; TRBD1 agrees at 7 bases. The CDR3 is 14 amino acids. V dropped 6 bases and J dropped 1; count of bases not matched to a gene: 5. The germline gives CDR1 MDHEN, CDR2 SYDVKM.

The V gene is TRBV4-2, the J gene TRBJ2-2; 8 nucleotides align to TRBD2. This CDR3 has 14 amino acids. V shed 4 bases and J 5 bases; nucleotides not matched to a gene: 3. Germline CDR1 is LGHNA and CDR2 is YNFKEQ. The CDR3 nucleotides read TGTGCCAGCAGCCTGTTAGCGGGAACCGGGGAGCTGTTTTTT. Translating gives CASSLLAGTGELFF.

As concerns this clone: Because the CDR3's place on the DNA is in doubt, the DNA is left out and the CDR3 is given as listed by TCRdb. The genes are TRBV21-1 and TRBJ1-2; the table's D call, TRBD1, was not checked against the DNA. TRBV21-1 counts as a pseudogene. The CDR3 length is 23 residues, termini included. The CDR3 reads CASSNFFGTGTGPHLSANYGYTF.

In the case of this clone: Different DNA sequences within this sample yield the same CDR3. This chain uses TRBV9 with TRBJ2-1; TRBD2 matches at 7 bases. The CDR3 sequence is 14 residues long. With 4 bases clipped from V and 0 bases from J, the junction kept 1 base outside the gene matches. Germline CDR1 reads SGDLS; CDR2 reads YYNGEE. DNA of the CDR3: TGTGCCAGCAGCCCTAGCGGCTCCTACAATGAGCAGTTCTTC. As protein: CASSPSGSYNEQFF.

In this sample, this clone turned up a few times. The CDR3 DNA sequence: TGTGCCAGCAGTCCGGGACTAGCGGGAGTTGGCGAGCAGTACTTC. This encodes CASSPGLAGVGEQYF. This chain connects TRBV6-1 to TRBJ2-7; 14 bases are a match to TRBD2. J was trimmed by 6 bases and V by 5 bases; bases with no gene match: 6. CDR1 is MNHNS, CDR2 SASEGT, per germline. The length of the CDR3 is 15 residues.

J is TRBJ2-7 and V is TRBV28; 7 bases agree with TRBD1. Germline lookup yields CDR1 MDHEN and CDR2 SYDVKM. CDR3 length equals 14 residues. V dropped 5 bases and J dropped 0; count of bases not matched to a gene: 4. CDR3 loop: CASSPRDSSYEQYF. In DNA form, the CDR3 reads TGTGCCAGCAGTCCTCGGGACAGCTCCTACGAGCAGTACTTC.

This clone came up once. V usage is TRBV7-9 and J usage is TRBJ2-6, with D perhaps TRBD1 (5 bases). The length of the CDR3 is 13 residues. V lost 6 bases and J 4 bases, leaving 7 bases between the germline ends. The germline gives CDR1 SEHNR, CDR2 FQNEAQ (reference sequence). CDR3 in amino acids: CASRGQGANVLTF. As DNA, the CDR3 is TGTGCCAGCAGGGGGCAAGGGGCCAACGTCCTGACTTTC.

V usage is TRBV7-2 and J usage is TRBJ2-7, with 7 bases fitting TRBD2. J lost 0 bases, V lost 1 base, and 6 bases had no gene match. Germline CDR1 is SGHTA and CDR2 is FQGNSA. The CDR3 covers 16 residues. CDR3 in amino acids: CASSLGGGKFSYEQYV. The CDR3 DNA reads as TGTGCCAGCAGCTTAGGGGGGGGAAAGTTCTCCTACGAGCAGTACGTC.

This chain uses TRBV30 with TRBJ2-7; D gene ambiguous. The CDR3 extends over 12 amino acids. Trimming pared 5 bases from V and 2 bases from J, leaving 10 bases between. The germline CDR1 and CDR2 sequences are GTSNPN and SVGIG (reference sequence). The CDR3 DNA sequence: TGTGCCTGGCTAACAGACGCCTACGAGCAGTACTTC. Protein sequence: CAWLTDAYEQYF. Full variable domain (missing parts from reference TRBV30 and TRBJ2-7): SQTIHQWPATLVQPVGSPLSLECTVEGTSNPNLYWYRQAAGRGLQLLFYSVGIGQISSEVPQNLSASRPQDRQFILSSKKLLLSDSGFYLCAWLTDAYEQYFGPGTRLTVT.

The chain is built from TRBV4-1 and TRBJ2-1; 7 nucleotides agree with TRBD1. The CDR3 is 12 residues long. J gave up 12 bases and V 3 bases, and 5 bases lay outside the gene matches. The V gene's germline CDR1 is MGHRA and CDR2 YSYEKL. The CDR3 sequence is CASSQDQGVQFF. Here the CDR3 DNA reads TGCGCCAGCAGCCAGGATCAGGGGGTGCAGTTCTTC.

This clone came up once. The rearrangement joins TRBV5-4 to TRBJ2-3, with TRBD2 identical over 14 bases. The germline CDR1 and CDR2 sequences are SGHNT and YYREEE (reference sequence). The CDR3 totals 16 residues. Unmatched junction bases numbered 3, after V lost 2 bases and J lost 4 bases. The CDR3 DNA reads TGTGCCAGCAGCTTCGGGACTAGCGGGAGTGCAGATACGCAGTATTTT. This codes for CASSFGTSGSADTQYF.

The V gene is TRBV7-9, the J gene TRBJ2-5; 8 nucleotides match TRBD1. Germline V gene data show CDR1 as SEHNR and CDR2 as FQNEAQ (reference sequence). The CDR3 spans 15 residues. The V segment lost 6 bases and the J segment 5 bases; nucleotides outside the gene matches: 11. The CDR3 DNA is TGTGCCAGCAGATACGGGACAGGATCTTTGGAGACCCAGTACTTC. Translated: CASRYGTGSLETQYF.

The chain joins TRBV5-1 to TRBJ2-7; TRBD2 might be the D (6 bases). CDR3 length: 13 residues. V shed 4 bases and J shed 10 bases, with 18 bases lying between them. Germline-derived CDR1 and CDR2 are SGHRS and YFSETQ. The CDR3 nucleotides are TGCGCCAGCAGCCCTCTGGGGACTGGCCTCCAGTACTTC. Translated, it gives CASSPLGTGLQYF.